This entry lists 30 T cell receptor beta chains sequenced from one sample in a study of CD8 T cells in ankylosing spondylitis. Each CDR3 protein is one row after TCRdb ran MiXCR on the 5' RACE reads. The data hold 250,000 to 350,000 distinct CDR3 sequences, with less than 25% observed a single time. Input material: blood, either unsorted or a sorted T cell fraction (not recorded which). All receptors come from a female donor with ankylosing spondylitis or in good health (not recorded which).

The table lists this clonotype with many counts. This chain uses TRBV20-1 with TRBJ2-7; tentatively, D is TRBD2 (5 bases). The CDR3 is 14 residues long. Germline lookup yields CDR1 DFQATT and CDR2 SNEGSKA (reference sequence). Trimming stripped 0 bases from V and 0 bases from J, with 9 bases between. The CDR3 bases are TGCAGTGCTAGAGATAGCGCTTACTCCTACGAGCAGTACTTC. Its translation is CSARDSAYSYEQYF.

This clonotype has only a few counts. V and J are TRBV29-1 and TRBJ2-7; 10 bases are a match to TRBD2. There are 13 residues in the CDR3. With 7 bases clipped from V and 3 bases from J, the junction kept 6 bases outside the gene matches. CDR1 and CDR2 (germline): SQVTM, ANQGSEA. The chain's CDR3 is CSAQPSGGYEQYF. The CDR3 DNA reads as TGCAGCGCCCAGCCTAGCGGGGGCTACGAGCAGTACTTC.

The chain joins TRBV7-2 to TRBJ2-7; 10 bases fit TRBD2. The V gene's germline CDR1 is SGHTA and CDR2 FQGNSA. The J segment lost 2 bases and the V segment lost 5 bases, leaving 9 bases of the junction unmatched. The CDR3 is made up of 16 amino acids. CDR3 protein: CASSRVTSGDAYEQYF. The CDR3 nucleotides read TGTGCCAGCAGCCGTGTTACTAGCGGGGACGCCTACGAGCAGTACTTC.

The chain links TRBV20-1 to TRBJ2-7, with a tentative D call TRBD2 (6 bases). With 3 bases removed from V and 7 bases from J, the gap between germline ends came to 25 bases. This CDR3 region has 16 residues. CDR1 and CDR2 from the germline V gene are DFQATT and SNEGSKA (reference sequence). CDR3 sequence: CSASIPSETPWGEQYF. In DNA, the CDR3 is TGCAGTGCTAGTATTCCTAGCGAGACTCCCTGGGGGGAGCAGTACTTC.

This chain connects TRBV6-1 to TRBJ1-5; D is unclear. Germline values: CDR1 MNHNS, CDR2 SASEGT. CDR3 length: 13 amino acids. V shed 3 bases and J shed 6 bases, with 9 bases lying between them. In nucleotides, the CDR3 is TGTGCCAGCAGTGAGGTAGTGGTTCAGCCCCAGCATTTT. This gives the protein CASSEVVVQPQHF.

The sample holds a few counts of this clonotype. The CDR3 region is CSQPFRENYNEQFF. For the CDR3, the DNA is TGCAGTCAACCCTTTCGGGAGAACTACAATGAGCAGTTCTTC. The chain combines TRBV20-1 with TRBJ2-1; D might be TRBD2 (6 bases). From germline, CDR1 is DFQATT and CDR2 SNEGSKA (reference sequence). V was cut by 8 bases and J by 3 bases, with 17 bases left in between. The CDR3 has 14 amino acids.

This clonotype was observed a handful of times. The rearrangement links TRBV6-5 to TRBJ2-2; D is perhaps TRBD2 (5 bases). Germline loops: CDR1 MNHEY, CDR2 SVGAGI. V was pared by 2 bases and J by 2 bases, with 12 bases between. This CDR3 has 16 residues. The CDR3 is CASSYGLADNTGELFF. CDR3 nucleotides: TGTGCCAGCAGTTACGGTCTAGCAGACAACACCGGGGAGCTGTTTTTT.

This chain links TRBV6-5 with TRBJ2-1, with 9 bases identical to TRBD2. Trimming took 2 bases from V and 8 from J; bases not matched to a gene: 7. This CDR3 is built from 15 residues. The V gene's germline CDR1 is MNHEY and CDR2 SVGAGI. The CDR3: CASSYGGGAGDEQFF. The CDR3 DNA sequence: TGTGCCAGCAGTTACGGCGGGGGGGCGGGGGATGAGCAGTTCTTC.

In its sample, this clonotype was seen many times. The chain couples TRBV6-5 to TRBJ1-1; D is perhaps TRBD1 (6 bases). CDR3 length: 14 residues. V gave up 2 bases and J gave up 4 bases, with 11 bases separating them. In germline, CDR1 is MNHEY, CDR2 SVGAGI. This chain's CDR3 is CASSYGTGSTEAFF. In DNA, the CDR3 is TGTGCCAGCAGTTACGGCACAGGGAGCACTGAAGCTTTCTTT.

Concerning this clonotype: A clone one base away is much larger, so this may be a read error. This chain connects TRBV12-5 to TRBJ2-3; D is ambiguous. This CDR3 region has 12 residues. CDR1 and CDR2 from the germline V gene are LGHNT and FRNRAP. CDR3 sequence (DNA): TGTGTTAGTGGTTCCCCCCCGGATACGCAGTATTTT. Protein product: CVSGSPPDTQYF.

This clonotype occurred a few times. The J gene is TRBJ1-5, the V gene TRBV20-1; D gene ambiguous. The CDR3 has 14 residues. Per germline, CDR1 DFQATT and CDR2 SNEGSKA (reference sequence). Trimming took off 5 bases at V and 0 bases at J, with 11 bases between the two ends. The CDR3 loop reads CSAWLGGSNQPQHF. In nucleotides, the CDR3 is TGCAGTGCTTGGCTGGGAGGTAGCAATCAGCCCCAGCATTTT.

The J gene is TRBJ2-7, the V gene TRBV7-2; 7 bases map to TRBD1. The CDR3 totals 15 residues. Germline V gene lookup returns CDR1 SGHTA and CDR2 FQGNSA. Trimming removed 1 base from V and 1 base from J; junction bases left unmatched: 4. The CDR3: CASSLVPDRSYEQYF. CDR3 coding DNA: TGTGCCAGCAGCTTAGTCCCGGACAGGTCCTACGAGCAGTACTTC.

The CDR3 sequence: CASSLERTSGRAVAYEQYF. In nucleotides, the CDR3 is TGCGCCAGCAGCTTGGAAAGGACTAGCGGGCGGGCGGTAGCCTACGAGCAGTACTTC. V usage is TRBV5-1 and J usage is TRBJ2-7, with TRBD2 identical over 11 bases. V dropped 0 bases and J dropped 2; count of bases not matched to a gene: 13. Germline CDR1 and CDR2: SGHRS and YFSETQ. This CDR3 is 19 amino acids long.

This clonotype was picked up a small number of times. The chain links TRBV7-2 to TRBJ2-7, with TRBD2 matching 10 bases. The CDR3 has 15 amino acids. Germline V gene lookup returns CDR1 SGHTA and CDR2 FQGNSA. Unmatched junction bases numbered 11, after V lost 5 bases and J lost 7 bases. CDR3 sequence reads: CASSTRGLAGDEQYF. In DNA form, the CDR3 reads TGTGCCAGCAGCACAAGGGGGCTAGCGGGAGATGAGCAGTACTTC.

This clonotype was detected ten times or more. The chain has TRBV29-1 and TRBJ1-3; D may be TRBD1 (5 bases). Trimming pared 1 base from V and 3 bases from J, leaving 16 bases between. This CDR3 is 16 amino acids long. Germline loops: CDR1 SQVTM, CDR2 ANQGSEA. This CDR3 is CSVEVGRDHFGNTIYF. DNA for the CDR3: TGCAGCGTTGAAGTGGGCAGGGACCACTTTGGAAACACCATATATTTT. Complete variable domain (other parts from reference TRBV29-1 and TRBJ1-3): SAVISQKPSRDICQRGTSLTIQCQVDSQVTMMFWYRQQPGQSLTLIATANQGSEATYESGFVIDKFPISRPNLTFSTLTVSNMSPEDSSIYLCSVEVGRDHFGNTIYFGEGSWLTVV.

The sample holds a few counts of this clonotype. The V and J genes are TRBV6-1 and TRBJ2-1; TRBD2 matches 11 bases. The CDR3 spans 16 residues. From germline, CDR1 is MNHNS and CDR2 SASEGT. V shed 7 bases, J shed 3 bases, and the junction held 8 bases outside the gene matches. The CDR3 loop is CASTPWGTSGYNEQFF. The CDR3 region has the DNA TGTGCCAGCACCCCATGGGGGACTAGCGGCTACAATGAGCAGTTCTTC.

The CDR3 region is CASKGGVVGNEQFF. The CDR3 nucleotides read TGTGCCAGCAAGGGGGGGGTGGTGGGCAATGAGCAGTTCTTC. This chain joins TRBV2 and TRBJ2-1, with a weak D call TRBD2 (7 bases). CDR1 and CDR2 from the germline V gene are SNHLY and FYNNEI. Trimming took 7 bases from V and 6 from J, leaving 16 bases between them. There are 14 residues in the CDR3.

The chain employs TRBV12-3 or TRBV12-4 and TRBJ2-7; D is perhaps TRBD1 or TRBD2 (5 bases each). This CDR3 has 14 residues. The germline V and J ends were trimmed by 6 bases and 6 bases, with 18 bases remaining between them. The CDR3 DNA sequence: TGTGCCAGCAGCCGTGGTGGGGGTAAGGGCGAGCAGTACTTC. Translation: CASSRGGGKGEQYF.

A few counts support this clonotype. The chain joins TRBV7-9 to TRBJ2-3, with D perhaps TRBD2 (5 bases). Germline values: CDR1 SEHNR, CDR2 FQNEAQ (reference sequence). CDR3 length: 14 residues. V lost 5 bases and J 1 base, leaving 10 bases between the germline ends. The CDR3 protein is CASSPRLRTDTQYF. CDR3 sequence (DNA): TGTGCCAGCAGCCCTAGACTACGCACAGATACGCAGTATTTT.

Points on this clonotype: Being one base from a much bigger clone, this may be a read error. The chain carries TRBV29-1 and TRBJ2-5, with a tentative D call TRBD2 (5 bases). Germline V gene data show CDR1 as SQVTM and CDR2 as ANQGSEA. This CDR3 has 14 residues. CDR3 DNA sequence: TGCAGCGTTGAAGTAACGTCAGGACTGGAGACCCAGAACTTC. It codes for CSVEVTSGLETQNF.

The chain joins TRBV2 to TRBJ2-7, with 12 bases lining up with TRBD1. Per the germline V gene, CDR1 is SNHLY and CDR2 is FYNNEI. Germline trimming cut 4 bases from V and 4 bases from J; bases unmatched to any gene: 2. CDR3 length: 14 residues. CDR3 sequence reads: CASSVGQGAYEQYF. In DNA form, the CDR3 reads TGTGCCAGCAGTGTGGGACAGGGGGCATACGAGCAGTACTTC.

This chain links TRBV19 with TRBJ1-1, with D hard to call. Germline V gene sequence: CDR1 LNHDA, CDR2 SQIVND (reference sequence). This CDR3 is built from 15 residues. Trimming removed 8 bases from V and 5 bases from J, with 21 bases in between. CDR3 protein: CASGARGILATEAFF. Written as DNA, the CDR3 is TGTGCCAGTGGTGCACGAGGGATCCTAGCTACTGAAGCTTTCTTT.

This sequence joins TRBV6-2 or TRBV6-3 and TRBJ2-1; D may correspond to TRBD1 or TRBD2 (5 bases each). This CDR3 has 12 amino acids. The ends were cut back, 3 bases at V and 9 bases at J, with 9 bases in the middle. The germline CDR1 and CDR2 sequences are MNHEY and SVGEGT. The CDR3 loop is CASSYVGGEQFF. CDR3 nucleotides: TGTGCCAGCAGTTATGTTGGGGGTGAGCAGTTCTTC.

This clonotype was recorded many times. The chain has TRBV10-3 and TRBJ2-2; 8 bases align to TRBD2. V lost 3 bases to trimming and J lost 3 bases; unmatched junction nucleotides: 3. This CDR3 is 15 amino acids long. Germline CDR1 is ENHRY and CDR2 is SYGVKD. The chain's CDR3 is CAISDPAGDTGELFF. The CDR3 region has the DNA TGTGCCATCAGTGACCCAGCGGGGGACACCGGGGAGCTGTTTTTT.

The genes are TRBV20-1 and TRBJ2-4; maybe TRBD1 (6 bases). V was cut by 0 bases and J by 8 bases, with 17 bases left in between. Germline V gene lookup returns CDR1 DFQATT and CDR2 SNEGSKA (reference sequence). CDR3 size: 15 residues. The CDR3 DNA sequence: TGCAGTGCTAGAGATCAAGGACAGCCCAGAGACATTCAGTACTTC. It specifies CSARDQGQPRDIQYF.

The sample holds a few counts of this clonotype. This rearrangement joins TRBV5-1 to TRBJ1-2; TRBD1 agrees at 8 bases. Germline V gene sequence: CDR1 SGHRS, CDR2 YFSETQ. Trimming took 0 bases from V and 6 from J; bases not matched to a gene: 4. The CDR3 is 14 residues long. The CDR3 reads CASSLEDRVDGYTF. The CDR3 DNA sequence: TGCGCCAGCAGCTTGGAGGACAGGGTGGATGGCTACACCTTC.

This clonotype has more than one count but fewer than ten. The chain carries TRBV20-1 and TRBJ2-2; D is unresolved. Germline lookup yields CDR1 DFQATT and CDR2 SNEGSKA (reference sequence). The CDR3 is 16 amino acids. The germline V and J ends were trimmed by 6 bases and 4 bases, with 21 bases remaining between them. Written as DNA, the CDR3 is TGCAGTGCCCTGTCCCCTTTTGATCAAGGCACCGGGGAGCTGTTTTTT. Protein: CSALSPFDQGTGELFF.

The chain recombines TRBV20-1 with TRBJ2-3; D remains ambiguous. Germline assignment: CDR1 DFQATT and CDR2 SNEGSKA (reference sequence). Between the trimmed V and J ends, which lost 5 bases and 6 bases, there was a span of 15 bases. The CDR3 is 13 residues long. The CDR3 nucleotides are TGCAGTGCTGGAAGCCATACCCGTGATACGCAGTATTTT. Its protein product is CSAGSHTRDTQYF.

This CDR3 reads CSASGTDPYEQYF. CDR3 DNA: TGCAGTGCTAGCGGGACAGACCCCTACGAGCAGTACTTC. The chain has TRBV20-1 and TRBJ2-7; 7 nucleotides align to TRBD1. The germline V gene has CDR1 DFQATT and CDR2 SNEGSKA (reference sequence). V shed 3 bases, J shed 2 bases, and the junction held 4 bases outside the gene matches. There are 13 residues in the CDR3.

The chain employs TRBV20-1 and TRBJ2-3; TRBD2 aligns across 7 bases. The junction had 3 bases not matched to a gene; V was cut back by 3 bases and J by 0 bases. This CDR3 is built from 14 residues. Germline lookup yields CDR1 DFQATT and CDR2 SNEGSKA (reference sequence). DNA of the CDR3: TGCAGTGCTAGCGGGGGGTATAGCACAGATACGCAGTATTTT. This encodes CSASGGYSTDTQYF.